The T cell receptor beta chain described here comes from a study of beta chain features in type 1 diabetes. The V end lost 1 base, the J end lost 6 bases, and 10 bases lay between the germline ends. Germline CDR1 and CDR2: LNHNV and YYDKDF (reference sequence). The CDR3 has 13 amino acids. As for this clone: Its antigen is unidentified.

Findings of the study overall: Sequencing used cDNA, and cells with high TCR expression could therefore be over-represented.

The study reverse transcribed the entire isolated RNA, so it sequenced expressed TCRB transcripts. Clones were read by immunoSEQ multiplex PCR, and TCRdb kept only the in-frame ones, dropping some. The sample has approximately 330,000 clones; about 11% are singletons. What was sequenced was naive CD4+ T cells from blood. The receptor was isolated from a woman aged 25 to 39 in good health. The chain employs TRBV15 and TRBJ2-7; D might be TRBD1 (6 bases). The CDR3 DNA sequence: TGTGCCACCAGCAGAGGTGGACAGTTCGAGCAGTACTTC. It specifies CATSRGGQFEQYF.